Described below is a single TCR beta chain sequence and its context. The sample carries other DNA sequences with the same CDR3. This table comes from immunoSEQ multiplex PCR, and its TCRdb copy is limited to in-frame clones, with some not included. This table has about 98,000 clones, about 89% appearing once. This entry belongs to a study of blood T cell repertoires in COVID-19. About the research overall: Sites in the United States, Italy and Spain provided acute and convalescent COVID-19 samples. T cells, B-cell-depleted T cells, or PBMCs provided the cDNA or gDNA that served as material.

The receptor was derived from a man aged 50 to 59 with acute or convalescent COVID-19. The material sequenced was peripheral blood.

The CDR3 DNA reads TGTGCCAGCAGTGAAAGCGTGTTGAGCAATCAGCCCCAGCATTTT. It is translated as CASSESVLSNQPQHF. The V and J genes are TRBV6-1 and TRBJ1-5, with no clear D. Trimming removed 2 bases at V and 1 base at J, with 9 bases between. CDR1 is MNHNS, CDR2 SASEGT, per germline. CDR3 length: 15 residues.